These 6 T cell receptor beta chains came from one sample sequenced in a study of blood T cell repertoires in COVID-19 (dated by TCRdb to 2020 to 2022). Libraries were made using the immunoSEQ multiplex PCR assay. The clones in this table, taken by TCRdb from immuneACCESS, are in-frame only. Not every clone is retained; where verified, under half of the shortfall comes from an unresolved V gene, and the cause of the rest is unknown. This sample holds about 34,000 clones; about 88% were observed only once. Roughly an eighth of the sample is in the top ten clones. Sequencing was carried out using peripheral blood. Receptors were obtained from a human donor with active COVID-19. The donor label of this sample is uncertain.

The chain has TRBV12-3 or TRBV12-4 and TRBJ1-5; no reliable D call. V lost 6 bases and J 4 bases, leaving 10 bases between the germline ends. CDR3 size: 13 residues. CDR3 DNA sequence: TGTGCCAGCAGCCCTGGACTTAATCAGCCCCAGCATTTT. Amino acids: CASSPGLNQPQHF.

V gene TRBV5-5 combines with J gene TRBJ1-1, with 7 bases identical to TRBD1. V lost 2 bases to trimming and J lost 6 bases; unmatched junction nucleotides: 4. Germline V gene sequence: CDR1 SGHKS, CDR2 YYEKEE (reference sequence). This CDR3 comprises 13 residues. The CDR3 protein is CASSFNRGSEAFF. The CDR3 DNA follows: TGTGCCAGCAGCTTCAACAGGGGCTCTGAAGCTTTCTTT.

The chain employs TRBV15 and TRBJ1-1; 11 positions match TRBD1. The CDR3 is made up of 15 amino acids. Germline V gives CDR1 LNHNV, CDR2 YYDKDF (reference sequence). The J segment lost 4 bases and the V segment lost 3 bases, leaving 4 bases of the junction unmatched. CDR3 bases: TGTGCCACCAGCAGGGACAGGGGGCCTGGCACTGAAGCTTTCTTT. Residues: CATSRDRGPGTEAFF.

The chain joins TRBV9 to TRBJ2-5, with D tentatively TRBD1 (6 bases). There are 14 residues in the CDR3. Trimming cost V 3 bases and J 5 bases, with 14 bases left between them. Germline V gene sequence: CDR1 SGDLS, CDR2 YYNGEE. In nucleotides, the CDR3 is TGTGCCAGCAGCGCCTTGACAGGATTGGAGACCCAGTACTTC. Protein product: CASSALTGLETQYF.

V is TRBV7-2 and J is TRBJ2-2; possible D gene TRBD2, 6 bases. The germline V gene has CDR1 SGHTA and CDR2 FQGNSA. This CDR3 spans 16 amino acids. Trimming pared 2 bases from V and 4 bases from J, leaving 14 bases between. CDR3 amino acids: CASSLRSPGSTGELFF. The CDR3 coding sequence is TGTGCCAGCAGCTTAAGGAGCCCCGGGAGCACCGGGGAGCTGTTTTTT.

The chain has TRBV4-3 and TRBJ2-2; 7 bases are a match to TRBD2. Germline V gene lookup returns CDR1 LGHNA and CDR2 YSLEER. CDR3 size: 13 residues. With 6 bases clipped from V and 7 bases from J, the junction kept 5 bases outside the gene matches. As DNA, the CDR3 is TGCGCCAGCAGGGGAGGGCGGGTCGGGGAGCTGTTTTTT. Its protein product is CASRGGRVGELFF.